Described below is a single TCR beta chain sequence and its context. Its matching antigen is unknown. A read error may produce the germline difference seen at one junction end. The length of the CDR3 is 15 residues. Germline V gives CDR1 MGHDK, CDR2 SYGVNS. Researchers amplified the TCR beta CDR3 regions from RNA transcripts. The TCR CDR3 first-round RT-PCR relied on the HTBI primer set. TCRdb reanalysed the multiplex PCR reads using MiXCR and keeps one entry per CDR3 protein. The data hold about 560,000 distinct CDR3 sequences, with around 42% observed a single time. The sample comes from a study of T cells in Graves' hyperthyroidism and ophthalmopathy. Graves' hyperthyroidism was deemed stable given no ophthalmopathy progression within 18 months. Patients showing uncontrolled infection, other autoimmune disease, pregnancy or lactation were ineligible. Diagnoses were established using clinical symptoms, serum thyroxine and TRAb, thyroid ultrasound and orbital computed tomography.

Study observations and caveats: Blood also showed most of the thyroid clonotypes that were expanded above 0.001.

The chain links TRBV25-1 to TRBJ1-5; no clear D gene. The source is a young woman with Graves' hyperthyroidism. Sequencing was carried out using peripheral blood or thyroid tissue (not recorded which). CDR3 bases: TGTGCCATCAGTGAGGGCGTCGGAGGGATTCAGCCCCAGCATTTT. This sequence encodes CAISEGVGGIQPQHF.